The rows below give T cell receptor beta chains drawn from one sample of a study of T-cell memory formation after mild COVID-19. From the 5' RACE reads, TCRdb called clonotypes with MiXCR, one entry per CDR3 protein. The sample holds about 400,000 distinct CDR3 sequences, 20% to 25% seen once. Sequenced material: PBMCs or a T cell subset sorted from them (not recorded which). These receptors all come from an adult woman who had mild COVID-19 (a few samples of this study predate the infection). Cell type and time point are not known. CDR3s include the opening cysteine and the closing phenylalanine or tryptophan. The order of the fields is J gene, V gene, clone size, D gene, CDR3 DNA, CDR3 protein. D genes are given only for firm matches. Size tells how often a clone was seen (once, few, many) or the class of an expanded clone, and some rows leave it out.

j_gene: TRBJ1-6
v_gene: TRBV20-1
abundance: .
d_gene: TRBD1
CDR3nt: TGCAGTGCTACAGGACAGGTTGGGAATTCACCCCTCCACTTT
CDR3aa: CSATGQVGNSPLHF

j_gene: TRBJ2-3
v_gene: TRBV7-9
abundance: .
d_gene: .
CDR3nt: TGTGCCAGCAGCCCGAGGCGGGACACAGATACGCAGTATTTT
CDR3aa: CASSPRRDTDTQYF

j_gene: TRBJ2-2
v_gene: TRBV19
abundance: .
d_gene: TRBD1
CDR3nt: TGTGCCAGTAGTCCTGGGACAGGGTTGGGCGGGGAGCTGTTTTTT
CDR3aa: CASSPGTGLGGELFF

j_gene: TRBJ1-2
v_gene: TRBV7-6
abundance: .
d_gene: .
CDR3nt: TGTGCCAGCAGCTTAGGGGCCAACAGGCTCTATGGCTACACCTTC
CDR3aa: CASSLGANRLYGYTF

j_gene: TRBJ1-1
v_gene: TRBV5-1
abundance: .
d_gene: TRBD1
CDR3nt: TGCGCCAGCAGCTTGGGGACAGGGGGTTTGGTCACTGAAGCTTTCTTT
CDR3aa: CASSLGTGGLVTEAFF

j_gene: TRBJ2-7
v_gene: TRBV4-1
abundance: few
d_gene: TRBD2
CDR3nt: TGCGCCAGCAGCCCCACCCCCTCTAGCGGGGCGTCCGAGCAGTACTTC
CDR3aa: CASSPTPSSGASEQYF

j_gene: TRBJ1-1
v_gene: TRBV27
abundance: few
d_gene: .
CDR3nt: TGTGCCAGCAGTTTATCGAATTGGGGTGAAGCTTTCTTT
CDR3aa: CASSLSNWGEAFF

j_gene: TRBJ2-2
v_gene: TRBV7-2
abundance: few
d_gene: TRBD2
CDR3nt: TGTGCCAGCAGCCCCCCCAGGCTAGCGGGAATCGGGGAGCTGTTTTTT
CDR3aa: CASSPPRLAGIGELFF

j_gene: TRBJ2-1
v_gene: TRBV19
abundance: few
d_gene: TRBD2
CDR3nt: TGTGCCAGTAGTATTCTAGCGGGGGGGCAAAGTGAGCAGTTCTTC
CDR3aa: CASSILAGGQSEQFF

j_gene: TRBJ2-2
v_gene: TRBV3-1
abundance: many
d_gene: .
CDR3nt: TGTGCCAGCAGCTCGGGCACCGGGGAGCTGTTTTTT
CDR3aa: CASSSGTGELFF

j_gene: TRBJ2-6
v_gene: TRBV18
abundance: .
d_gene: TRBD1
CDR3nt: TGTGCCAGCTCACCGTATCCTGGCGGCAGGGGGCTGACTGGGGCCAACGTCCTGACTTTC
CDR3aa: CASSPYPGGRGLTGANVLTF

j_gene: TRBJ2-3
v_gene: TRBV19
abundance: .
d_gene: TRBD1
CDR3nt: TGTGCCAGTAGCGGACAGGGGGCGGCAGATACGCAGTATTTT
CDR3aa: CASSGQGAADTQYF

j_gene: TRBJ2-5
v_gene: TRBV15
abundance: few
d_gene: TRBD1
CDR3nt: TGTGCCACCAGCAGAGACCGACAGGGGGGGACCCAGTACTTC
CDR3aa: CATSRDRQGGTQYF

j_gene: TRBJ1-1
v_gene: TRBV20-1
abundance: .
d_gene: .
CDR3nt: TGCAGTGCTAGTTATCAGGGAAGCAACACTGAAGCTTTCTTT
CDR3aa: CSASYQGSNTEAFF

j_gene: TRBJ1-2
v_gene: TRBV12-3/TRBV12-4
abundance: .
d_gene: .
CDR3nt: TGTGCCAGCAGTTGGAATCGTGGCTACACCTTC
CDR3aa: CASSWNRGYTF

j_gene: TRBJ2-1
v_gene: TRBV3-1
abundance: .
d_gene: TRBD2
CDR3nt: TGTGCCAGCAGCCAAGTACTAGCGGGAGTTGAGCAGTTCTTC
CDR3aa: CASSQVLAGVEQFF

j_gene: TRBJ1-2
v_gene: TRBV23-1
abundance: .
d_gene: .
CDR3nt: TGCGCCAGCAGTCAGCGAACAGCCTATGGCTACACCTTC
CDR3aa: CASSQRTAYGYTF

j_gene: TRBJ1-1
v_gene: TRBV29-1
abundance: .
d_gene: .
CDR3nt: TGCAGCGGAGGGTCGACAGACACTGAAGCTTTCTTT
CDR3aa: CSGGSTDTEAFF